This entry is about one TCR beta chain. The data were produced by immunoSEQ multiplex PCR, yet TCRdb's version contains in-frame clones alone and is incomplete. The sample has some 240,000 clones, about 90% seen once; the top ten hold 0.82%. The CDR3 covers 14 residues. V dropped 6 bases and J dropped 0; count of bases not matched to a gene: 2. Germline loops: CDR1 SNHLY, CDR2 FYNNEI. These data are taken from a study of blood T cell repertoires in COVID-19. This clonotype was obtained from a man aged 55-75 years with COVID-19, enrolled during active disease. The chain links TRBV2 to TRBJ1-5, with 7 bases matching TRBD1. Specimen: peripheral blood. The CDR3 nucleotides are TGTGCCAGCAGGGGGGACAGTAGCAATCAGCCCCAGCATTTT. Residues: CASRGDSSNQPQHF.